This T cell receptor beta chain was captured in a study of CDR3 diversity in severe acne. The germline gives CDR1 MDHEN, CDR2 SYDVKM. The CDR3 runs to 17 residues. Trimming cost V 7 bases and J 2 bases, with 23 bases left between them. A single record per CDR3 protein comes from TCRdb applying MiXCR to the PCR reads. The table records tens of thousands of distinct CDR3 sequences, around 49% of them present only once. The sequence derives from a male donor in good health, without acne. The chain links TRBV28 to TRBJ2-5; tentatively, D is TRBD2 (6 bases). Sample: blood. The CDR3 coding sequence is TGTGCCAGCACCTGGACCGGAGGGCGGGACCATCAAGAGACCCAGTACTTC. Translated, it gives CASTWTGGRDHQETQYF.